What follows are 19 T cell receptor beta chains derived from one specimen sequenced in a study of blood T cell repertoires in COVID-19 (dated by TCRdb to 2018 to 2021). Library preparation employed the immunoSEQ multiplex PCR assay. The clones in this table, taken by TCRdb from immuneACCESS, are in-frame only. Not every clone is retained; where verified, under half of the shortfall comes from an unresolved V gene, and the cause of the rest is unknown. This sample lists roughly 280,000 clones; 89% were detected once. The ten largest clonotypes hold 2% to 2.5% of the sample. Specimen: peripheral blood. The receptors shown here come from a man aged 45-60 years with acute or convalescent COVID-19.

The V gene is TRBV30, the J gene TRBJ2-7, with D perhaps TRBD2 (5 bases). The CDR3 spans 13 residues. Trimming stripped 0 bases from V and 3 bases from J, with 9 bases between. The germline CDR1 and CDR2 sequences are GTSNPN and SVGIG (reference sequence). Written as DNA, the CDR3 is TGTGCCTGGAGTGTAGCGGCCGACTACGAGCAGTACTTC. Translating it yields CAWSVAADYEQYF.

The rearrangement joins TRBV7-3 to TRBJ2-5, with a possible D match to TRBD2 (6 bases). V shed 5 bases and J shed 4 bases, with 14 bases lying between them. Per the germline V gene, CDR1 is SGHTA and CDR2 is FQGTGA. There are 14 residues in the CDR3. The CDR3 here is CASSLNPGGETQYF. The CDR3, as DNA: TGTGCCAGCAGCCTGAACCCCGGGGGAGAGACCCAGTACTTC.

This clone was picked up a small number of times. The chain links TRBV27 to TRBJ2-7, with a weak D call TRBD1 (6 bases). The CDR3 has 14 amino acids. In germline, CDR1 is MNHEY, CDR2 SMNVEV (reference sequence). The V end lost 3 bases, the J end lost 0 bases, and 9 bases lay between the germline ends. The CDR3 DNA sequence: TGTGCCAGCAGTTTCACGGACAGCTCCTACGAGCAGTACTTC. The encoded protein is CASSFTDSSYEQYF.

The chain combines TRBV19 with TRBJ2-7, with 12 positions matching TRBD1. The CDR3 runs 14 residues. Germline V gives CDR1 LNHDA, CDR2 SQIVND (reference sequence). J gave up 6 bases and V 5 bases, and 5 bases lay outside the gene matches. The CDR3 here is CASSSGTGGAEQYF. CDR3 DNA: TGTGCCAGTAGTTCCGGGACAGGGGGCGCCGAGCAGTACTTC.

V and J are TRBV13 and TRBJ2-1; 14 bases map to TRBD2. With V trimmed by 5 bases and J by 4 bases, 13 bases remained unmatched. This CDR3 is built from 19 residues. Germline V gene lookup returns CDR1 PRHDT and CDR2 FYEKMQ (reference sequence). The CDR3 sequence: CASSNTGLAGAQPYNEQFF. The CDR3, as DNA: TGTGCCAGCAGCAACACGGGACTAGCGGGGGCCCAACCATACAATGAGCAGTTCTTC.

The gene calls are TRBV6-5 and TRBJ2-1, with 9 bases fitting TRBD1. V shed 0 bases, J shed 3 bases, and the junction held 3 bases outside the gene matches. The CDR3 totals 16 residues. Per the germline V gene, CDR1 is MNHEY and CDR2 is SVGAGI. CDR3 sequence: CASSYSYRGLYNEQFF. CDR3 in DNA: TGTGCCAGCAGTTACTCGTACAGGGGGCTCTACAATGAGCAGTTCTTC.

The genes are TRBV18 and TRBJ2-7, with 9 bases aligning to TRBD1. The CDR3 length is 15 residues. In germline, CDR1 is KGHSH, CDR2 LQKENI. V trimming: 3 bases; J trimming: 6 bases; junction bases outside the gene matches: 9. The CDR3 nucleotides are TGTGCCAGCTCACCTGTAACCGGGACAGGGATCGAGCAGTACTTC. As protein: CASSPVTGTGIEQYF.

V and J are TRBV5-5 and TRBJ1-2; the match to TRBD1 covers 10 bases. With V trimmed by 4 bases and J by 5 bases, 8 bases remained unmatched. Germline V gene data show CDR1 as SGHKS and CDR2 as YYEKEE (reference sequence). The CDR3 loop spans 15 amino acids. The CDR3 nucleotides read TGTGCCAGCAGCCTTTCCGGGACAGGGGATTATGGCTACACCTTC. Amino acid sequence: CASSLSGTGDYGYTF.

This clone was observed a single time. The V gene is TRBV5-1, the J gene TRBJ2-2; TRBD2 matches at 10 bases. V dropped 0 bases and J dropped 3; count of bases not matched to a gene: 2. The CDR3 loop spans 16 amino acids. Per the germline V gene, CDR1 is SGHRS and CDR2 is YFSETQ. In DNA, the CDR3 is TGCGCCAGCAGCTTGGTTAGCGGGGGGCACACCGGGGAGCTGTTTTTT. This codes for CASSLVSGGHTGELFF.

This clone was seen a single time. This chain connects TRBV19 to TRBJ2-7; unclear D gene. Germline assignment: CDR1 LNHDA and CDR2 SQIVND (reference sequence). This CDR3 has 13 residues. V lost 1 base to trimming and J lost 3 bases, with 7 bases between them. As DNA, the CDR3 is TGTGCCAGTAGTATAGGACACCTCTACGAGCAGTACTTC. This translates into CASSIGHLYEQYF.

This chain connects TRBV11-2 to TRBJ2-1, with D possibly matching TRBD1 (6 bases). The CDR3 consists of 14 residues. Deletions cut 5 bases from V and 10 bases from J, with 18 bases between. Germline V gene lookup returns CDR1 SGHAT and CDR2 FQNNGV. CDR3: CASSRTTGQGEQFF. As DNA, the CDR3 is TGTGCCAGCAGCCGAACGACAGGCCAGGGGGAGCAGTTCTTC.

Worth noting for this clone: Additional DNA sequences in this sample encode the identical CDR3. The rearrangement joins TRBV9 to TRBJ2-7; D perhaps matches TRBD1 (6 bases). V was clipped by 0 bases and J by 2 bases, with 9 bases between them. This CDR3 is built from 14 residues. Germline V CDR1 and CDR2: SGDLS, YYNGEE. CDR3: CASSVGQATYEQYF. The CDR3 bases are TGTGCCAGCAGCGTAGGACAGGCAACCTACGAGCAGTACTTC.

V is TRBV10-2 and J is TRBJ1-6, with 8 bases matching TRBD1. Germline trimming cut 2 bases from V and 6 bases from J; bases unmatched to any gene: 3. The CDR3 loop spans 15 amino acids. Germline loops: CDR1 WSHSY, CDR2 SAAADI. In DNA form, the CDR3 reads TGCGCCAGCAGTGAGATCGGACAGGGTAATTCACCCCTCCACTTT. It encodes CASSEIGQGNSPLHF.

In this sample, this clone turned up once. The chain employs TRBV27 and TRBJ2-1; TRBD2 aligns across 14 bases. Germline trimming cut 5 bases from V and 7 bases from J; bases unmatched to any gene: 4. Germline CDR1 and CDR2: MNHEY and SMNVEV (reference sequence). The CDR3 is made up of 15 amino acids. CDR3 region: CASSPWTSGRNEQFF. The DNA of the CDR3 is TGTGCCAGCAGTCCCTGGACTAGCGGGAGGAATGAGCAGTTCTTC.

The chain links TRBV3-1 (or the pseudogene TRBV3-2) to TRBJ2-5; 7 bases agree with TRBD2. Germline values: CDR1 LGHDT, CDR2 YNNKEL (reference sequence). The CDR3 runs to 15 residues. V dropped 1 base and J dropped 0; count of bases not matched to a gene: 2. The CDR3 is CASSQGGGNQETQYF. CDR3 nucleotides: TGTGCCAGCAGCCAAGGGGGGGGGAACCAAGAGACCCAGTACTTC.

This chain uses TRBV11-2 with TRBJ1-4; possible D gene TRBD1, 5 bases. This CDR3 is 15 amino acids long. From germline, CDR1 is SGHAT and CDR2 FQNNGV. Between the trimmed V and J ends, which lost 4 bases and 5 bases, there was a span of 14 bases. The CDR3 region is CASSSGRGANEKLFF. As DNA, the CDR3 is TGTGCCAGCAGCTCCGGGAGAGGGGCCAATGAAAAACTGTTTTTT.

The chain couples TRBV21-1 to TRBJ2-3; no DNA check was done on the table's D call, TRBD2. TRBV21-1 counts as a pseudogene. The CDR3 totals 14 residues. CDR3: CASRGPRDTDTQYF. CDR3 in DNA: TGTGCCAGCAGAGGGCCGCGGGACACAGATACGCAGTATTTT.

The genes are TRBV7-9 and TRBJ1-2; TRBD1 matches 8 bases. The germline gives CDR1 SEHNR, CDR2 FQNEAQ (reference sequence). There are 15 residues in the CDR3. J was trimmed by 8 bases and V by 3 bases; bases with no gene match: 11. CDR3 DNA sequence: TGTGCCAGCAGCTTCGGACAGGGAGGGATCGTAGGCTACACCTTC. Translated, it gives CASSFGQGGIVGYTF.

The rearrangement joins TRBV20-1 to TRBJ1-2; D ambiguous. V was pared by 6 bases and J by 8 bases, with 13 bases between. This CDR3 has 11 residues. Germline lookup yields CDR1 DFQATT and CDR2 SNEGSKA (reference sequence). The CDR3 DNA sequence: TGCAGTGCCCTCCCCGGAGGCGGCTACACCTTC. It is translated as CSALPGGGYTF.